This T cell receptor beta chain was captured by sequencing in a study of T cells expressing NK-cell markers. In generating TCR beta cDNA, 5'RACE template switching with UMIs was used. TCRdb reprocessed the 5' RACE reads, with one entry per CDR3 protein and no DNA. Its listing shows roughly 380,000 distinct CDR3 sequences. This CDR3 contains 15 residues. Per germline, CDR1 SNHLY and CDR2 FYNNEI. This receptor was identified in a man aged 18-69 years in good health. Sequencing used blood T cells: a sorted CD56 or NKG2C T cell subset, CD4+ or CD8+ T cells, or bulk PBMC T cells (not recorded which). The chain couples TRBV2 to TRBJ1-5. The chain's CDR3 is CASRFSGGSNQPQHF.